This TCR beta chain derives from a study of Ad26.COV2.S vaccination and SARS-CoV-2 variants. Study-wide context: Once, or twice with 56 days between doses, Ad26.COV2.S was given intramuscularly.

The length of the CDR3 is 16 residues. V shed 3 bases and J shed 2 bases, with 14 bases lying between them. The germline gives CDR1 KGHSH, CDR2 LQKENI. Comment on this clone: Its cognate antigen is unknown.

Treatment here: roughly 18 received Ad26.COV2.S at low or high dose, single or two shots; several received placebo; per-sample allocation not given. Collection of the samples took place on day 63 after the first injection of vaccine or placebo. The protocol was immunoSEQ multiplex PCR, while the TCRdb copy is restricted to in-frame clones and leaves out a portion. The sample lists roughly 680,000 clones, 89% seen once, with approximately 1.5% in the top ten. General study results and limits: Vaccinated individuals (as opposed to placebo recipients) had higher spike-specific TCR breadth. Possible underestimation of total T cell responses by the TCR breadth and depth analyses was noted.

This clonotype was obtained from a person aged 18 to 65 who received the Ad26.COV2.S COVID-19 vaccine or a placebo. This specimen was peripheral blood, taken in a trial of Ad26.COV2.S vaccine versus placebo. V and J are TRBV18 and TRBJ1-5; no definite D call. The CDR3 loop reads CASSPALVRGNQPQHF. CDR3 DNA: TGTGCCAGCTCACCGGCTCTGGTACGCGGCAATCAGCCCCAGCATTTT.